The source of this T cell receptor (beta chain) is a study of liver allograft versus peripheral blood T cells. Whole-study context: Liver transplant recipients had T cell receptor repertoires compared between transplanted liver and peripheral blood. Study-wide points: Inside liver allografts, T cell receptor repertoires reportedly diverged from the repertoires found in peripheral blood.

TCRdb re-derived calls from the reads in MiXCR, one entry per CDR3 protein. This table holds about 9,000 distinct CDR3 sequences, over 14% found once. This CDR3 contains 9 residues. In germline, CDR1 is SQVTM, CDR2 ANQGSEA. Trimming pared 3 bases from V and 5 bases from J, leaving 1 base between. This clonotype counts as medium-sized (0.01 to 0.1%). The target antigen is unknown. The chain couples TRBV29-1 to TRBJ2-5, with D unresolved. The sequence derives from a human patient who had a liver transplant. Some T cells may be provided by the graft donor. This CDR3 reads CSVDETQYF. In DNA form, the CDR3 reads TGCAGCGTTGATGAGACCCAGTACTTC.